This entry concerns a single TCR beta chain. Its antigen remains undetermined. No much larger clone exists at a distance of one base, and base qualities are not known. For repertoire sequencing, TCR beta CDR3 regions were amplified from RNA transcripts. HTBI primers and the Qiagen OneStep RT-PCR kit were used in a first-round RT-PCR, which was followed by a second-round multiplex PCR, size selection and purification. The libraries underwent paired-end sequencing with 100 bp reads on an Illumina HiSeq2000. The authors processed their data as follows. SOAPnuke was used to process the reads, throwing out any read that had adapters, had uncalled bases, had a mean Phred below 15, or lacked an exact constant-primer or identifier match. COPE v1.2.5 was used to merge high-quality paired reads. Unique nucleotide sequences were defined as clonotypes and aligned to IMGT TRB V, D and J references using MiTCR v1.1. The analysis was limited to V-J combinations with a frequency above 0.0001, which together covered 99.2% of the repertoires. A TCR clonal expansion and chaos score per V-J combination was defined as the ratio of F50 clonal expansion to chaos observed in the TCRdist matrix. Welch's t-statistics and random forest were used to reduce the features to 10 to 15 V-J combinations, which were then used as input to a naive Bayes classifier. The similarity between thyroid and blood repertoires was quantified using the Morisita-Horn index. TCRdb itself trimmed the public reads at Q25 with fastp, ran MiXCR and retained productive beta chains. Merged by CDR3 protein, the rows form single entries marked with the most common genes and DNA. The V and J calls follow TCRdb's processing rather than the paper's. For this sample there are approximately 640,000 distinct CDR3 sequences; about 41% appear just once. About 3.3% of the sample comes from the top ten.

This record comes from a study of Graves' ophthalmopathy and Graves' hyperthyroidism (dated by TCRdb to 2016 to 2018). Context from the whole study: Peripheral blood was collected at initial diagnosis, prior to any treatment. TCR beta repertoire signatures were used to distinguish Graves' ophthalmopathy from Graves' hyperthyroidism and to predict progression to ophthalmopathy. The independent validation cohort included 18 to 20 hyperthyroidism patients plus 17 patients who later progressed from hyperthyroidism to ophthalmopathy. In about six hyperthyroidism patients, the T-cell repertoires found in thyroid tissue were compared with those found in blood. To explore V-J signatures that distinguish ophthalmopathy from hyperthyroidism, a discovery set of 100 patients was enrolled, made up of some 41 with ophthalmopathy and around 57 with stable hyperthyroidism. After sampling, hyperthyroidism patients received methimazole starting at 30 mg daily, and ophthalmopathy patients received high-dose intravenous methylprednisolone. In total, some 140 blood samples were TCR-sequenced: around 42 ophthalmopathy, some 75 hyperthyroidism and around 17 hyperthyroidism-to-ophthalmopathy patients. Beyond this particular receptor, the publication reports: No statistical method was used to set the sample size in advance, and the investigators knew which group each participant was assigned to. In validation, the model predicted ophthalmopathy progression with about 64% sensitivity and approximately 72% specificity; roughly 12 predicted patients were CT-confirmed with GO in a median of around 6.5 months. In cross-validation, the 13-signature model distinguished ophthalmopathy from stable hyperthyroidism with roughly 90% sensitivity and roughly 81% specificity, and in the test set the corresponding values were approximately 80% and 68%. Among expanded thyroid clonotypes with frequency above 0.001, most also showed up in blood, which suggests that blood repertoires may reflect the thyroid immune response.

Patients with ophthalmopathy had moderately to severely active disease, with a Clinical Activity Score of 3 or more, a NOSPECS grade of 4 or more, and a disease duration of less than 3 months. Patients with other autoimmune diseases, uncontrolled infections, pregnancy or lactation were excluded from the study. Clinical symptoms, serum thyroxine, TRAb, thyroid ultrasound and orbital computed tomography were used for diagnosis. Using Ficoll-Paque density gradient centrifugation, PBMCs were isolated from 9 to 10 ml of fresh peripheral blood. Trizol reagent was used to extract the total RNA, and its quality was then checked on an Agilent 2100 Bioanalyzer. This receptor was taken from an adult man with Graves' ophthalmopathy. The sequenced sample was peripheral blood.

The CDR3 region: CASSLGSGEGRNTEAFF. The nucleotides are TGCGCCAGCAGCTTGGGCTCAGGGGAGGGGCGGAACACTGAAGCTTTCTTT. This receptor chain uses TRBV5-1 and TRBJ1-1; a tentative D call is TRBD1 (6 bases match). CDR1 and CDR2 (SGHRS, YFSETQ) derive from the germline V gene. The germline ends are 16 bases apart after V is trimmed by 0 bases and J by 1 base. There are 17 amino acids in the CDR3, from cysteine to phenylalanine inclusive. The retained sequence is limited to the CDR3, 51 bases, with the frame set at the first base.